These 7 T cell receptor beta chains were sequenced from one sample in a study of blood T cell repertoires in COVID-19 (dated by TCRdb to 2018 to 2021). Library creation used the immunoSEQ multiplex PCR assay. What TCRdb holds here is the immuneACCESS table cut down to in-frame rearrangements. Part of the clones is not present; checked against another copy, under half of the missing clones reflect an unresolved V gene, and the others are unexplained. In this sample the table shows roughly 240,000 clones, 80% to 90% of which occur a single time. Under 2.5% of the sample rests with the top ten. The sample was peripheral blood. These receptors were collected from a man aged 35-49 years who had recovered from COVID-19.

The table lists this clone with a count of one. The CDR3 reads CASSGTASYGYTF. CDR3 nucleotides: TGTGCCAGCAGCGGGACAGCTTCTTATGGCTACACCTTC. V gene TRBV3-1 (or the pseudogene TRBV3-2) combines with J gene TRBJ1-2; TRBD1 matches 7 bases. In germline, CDR1 is LGHDT, CDR2 YNNKEL (reference sequence). The V gene end was trimmed by 5 bases and the J gene end by 5 bases; junction bases not matched to a gene: 5. The CDR3 is made up of 13 amino acids.

The rearrangement uses TRBV7-2 and TRBJ1-4; 8 bases match TRBD1. Germline V gene sequence: CDR1 SGHTA, CDR2 FQGNSA. This CDR3 comprises 14 residues. With 2 bases clipped from V and 7 bases from J, the junction kept 3 bases outside the gene matches. The CDR3 bases are TGTGCCAGCAGCTTATTGGGGACAGGTGAAAAACTGTTTTTT. As protein: CASSLLGTGEKLFF.

The chain couples TRBV4-3 to TRBJ2-3, with 7 bases identical to TRBD1. Germline V gives CDR1 LGHNA, CDR2 YSLEER. V shed 0 bases and J 6 bases; nucleotides not matched to a gene: 24. The CDR3 runs 21 residues. As DNA, the CDR3 is TGCGCCAGCAGCCAAGATCAGTATAGGCCCGGGACAGCCTTTAGTCTCGATACGCAGTATTTT. Its protein product is CASSQDQYRPGTAFSLDTQYF.

This rearrangement joins TRBV19 to TRBJ1-1; 7 nucleotides match TRBD1. J was trimmed by 0 bases and V by 2 bases; bases with no gene match: 6. The germline V gene encodes CDR1 LNHDA and CDR2 SQIVND (reference sequence). This CDR3 spans 16 amino acids. CDR3 region: CASSIRGQIMNTEAFF. The CDR3 region has the DNA TGTGCCAGTAGTATAAGGGGACAGATTATGAACACTGAAGCTTTCTTT.

V usage is TRBV19 and J usage is TRBJ1-2; tentatively, D is TRBD1 (5 bases). In germline, CDR1 is LNHDA, CDR2 SQIVND (reference sequence). This CDR3 contains 13 residues. V lost 4 bases and J lost 4, with 10 bases in between. The CDR3: CASSKPQGYGYTF. The CDR3, as DNA: TGTGCCAGTAGTAAACCTCAGGGCTATGGCTACACCTTC. The full variable domain, in which reference TRBV19 and TRBJ1-2 provide the parts outside the CDR3, is DGGITQSPKYLFRKEGQNVTLSCEQNLNHDAMYWYRQDPGQGLRLIYYSQIVNDFQKGDIAEGYSVSREKKESFPLTVTSAQKNPTAFYLCASSKPQGYGYTFGSGTRLTVV.

The chain links TRBV6-1 to TRBJ2-5; 8 bases map to TRBD2. The CDR3 contains 14 residues. The ends lost 5 bases at V and 5 bases at J; junction bases unmatched: 7. The germline CDR1 and CDR2 sequences are MNHNS and SASEGT. The CDR3 region has the DNA TGTGCCAGCAGTTATCAGCCTAGCGGGGAGACCCAGTACTTC. Its translation: CASSYQPSGETQYF.

This clone has a single count. V gene TRBV4-3 combines with J gene TRBJ1-1; D uncertain. There are 11 residues in the CDR3. Germline V gene lookup returns CDR1 LGHNA and CDR2 YSLEER. Trimming pared 1 base from V and 14 bases from J, leaving 11 bases between. CDR3 residues: CASSQGRFLFF. CDR3 coding DNA: TGCGCCAGCAGCCAAGGGAGATTCCTATTCTTT.